What follows describes a single T cell receptor (beta chain). The clone's antigen remains unknown. No qualities accompany the bases; no much larger clone lies one base away. This sample was included in a study of follicular helper T cells after annual influenza vaccination (TCRdb year 2017). Study-wide context: Blood was drawn on days 0, 7 and 28 after each seasonal influenza vaccination. To study recall of cTfh clones, some subjects were followed through successive annual vaccinations in the 2013-2014, 2014-2015 and 2015-2016 seasons. One week after vaccination, a second recruited cohort of more than nine subjects (Table S1) displayed a similar ICOS+CD38+ cTfh response. The 2013-2014 samples were cryopreserved, while the 2015 samples were processed right after collection. Multi-year samples were available for six subjects, with four spanning two vaccination seasons and two spanning three seasons. Study-wide conclusions, independent of this receptor: Rare clonotypes could not be sampled because productive TCRB sequences were recovered from only about 9-20% of the analyzed cells. Successive annual vaccinations recalled a recurring oligoclonal ICOS+CD38+ cTfh response that included tetramer and AIM influenza-specific clonotypes. Day 7 ICOS+CD38+ clones were most often found later in ICOS-CD38- cTfh, suggesting that subset may serve as a memory reservoir. ICOS+CD38+ cTfh clonality correlated with the frequency of that population, and its change correlated with the change in circulating plasmablast frequency.

At the junction V is shortened by 3 bases and J by 5 bases, with 12 bases in between. Based on the germline V gene, the CDR1 and CDR2 sequences are SGHTA and FQGNSA. The CDR3, cysteine through phenylalanine, is 14 amino acids long. Solely the CDR3 DNA is kept, with 42 bases framed from the first base. What the time point label conveys for this sample: 2015-2016 season, pre-vaccination. Seasonal inactivated influenza vaccine (Fluvarix) was administered to adults, and sorted blood CD4 subsets were tracked by TCRB sequencing before and after vaccination. To be eligible, subjects had to live in the community and must not have received influenza vaccine in the previous 6 months. Subjects were excluded for influenza vaccine contraindications, substance abuse, HIV/AIDS, active malignancy, immunomodulatory medication, or active illness such as respiratory infection. Between roughly 35 and 110 mL of blood was sampled per time point. Non-naive CD4+CXCR5+PD-1+ cells were defined as circulating Tfh and were sorted into ICOS+CD38+ and ICOS-CD38- fractions. PBMC were isolated using Ficoll-Paque PLUS or SepMate separation. Cell subsets were sorted from PBMC on a BD FACS Aria before DNA extraction.

Libraries were prepared through the immunoSEQ multiplex PCR assay. Adaptive Biotechnologies handled the TCRB amplification, library preparation, sequencing and preliminary bioinformatics at Survey level resolution. For TCRB sequencing, genomic DNA from the sorted cTfh populations was amplified by multiplex PCR. Per the authors' processing: Clonality was calculated in R as 1 minus normalized Shannon entropy, and the Gini index was calculated with the R package ineq. The overlap score was defined as the summed counts of shared sequences divided by the total counts of all sequences in both compared samples. Significance of shared clonotypes was assessed by Fisher's exact test, with a theoretical repertoire of 10^7 TCRB sequences assumed. Drawn from immuneACCESS, this table holds only the in-frame rearrangements with V and J called that TCRdb kept. Clones are partly lost; checked studies trace under half to an unresolved V gene and leave the rest unexplained. The V and J calls and the clone size are those of that table, but D and trimming were determined from the DNA. Recorded for this sample are almost 9,500 clones; approximately 90% of them occurred a single time. Together, the top ten hold 0.45% to 0.5% of the sample.

This TCR was recovered from an adult who received the influenza vaccine. Here the sequenced sample was CXCR5+ CD38- circulating T follicular helper cells from blood, taken on the day of influenza vaccination. This specimen's cell subset or site label, interpreted: circulating Tfh, non-naive CD4+CXCR5+PD-1+ (ICOS+CD38+ or ICOS-CD38-). This receptor chain uses TRBV7-2 and TRBJ2-3; no D gene can be assigned with confidence. The CDR3 here reads CASSFQVVLDTQYF. The DNA sequence reads TGTGCCAGCAGCTTTCAGGTGGTTTTAGATACGCAGTATTTT.